The clone carrying this T cell receptor (beta chain) has just one count. The antigen remains undetermined. Trimming left V 3 bases short and J 2 bases short, with 18 bases between. Germline V gene data show CDR1 as SGHNT and CDR2 as YYREEE (reference sequence). The CDR3 loop spans 16 amino acids. Data came from immunoSEQ multiplex PCR; TCRdb stores just in-frame clones and leaves some out. The sample lists some 290,000 clones, 85% to 90% occurring once. These data belong to a study of Ad26.COV2.S vaccination and SARS-CoV-2 variants. Overall study findings and caveats: Analyses that measured TCR breadth and depth may have underestimated total T cell responses.

Treatment described: around 19 received Ad26.COV2.S at low or high dose, single or two shots; about 5 received placebo; per-sample allocation not given. Collection of samples fell on day 63 after the first vaccine or placebo injection. A Boston adult aged 18-55 years was the donor. Sequencing was performed on peripheral blood, taken in a trial of Ad26.COV2.S vaccine versus placebo. This TCR was sampled from a person aged 18-65 years who received the Ad26.COV2.S COVID-19 vaccine or a placebo. The V call is TRBV5-4, the J call TRBJ2-7; D not resolved. CDR3 residues: CASSSTVDRIPYEQYF. CDR3 nucleotides: TGTGCCAGCAGCTCGACGGTTGACCGGATCCCCTACGAGCAGTACTTC.